These 12 T cell receptor beta chains were sequenced from one sample in a study of OX40 agonist ivuxolimab in advanced cancers. Library preparation used the immunoSEQ multiplex PCR assay. In its TCRdb copy, this immuneACCESS table keeps in-frame sequences only and misses some clones. Where compared with another copy, unresolved V genes explain less than half of these, and the others have no known cause. The sample has about 80,000 clones on record, roughly 90% of them singletons. The ten largest clones add up to about 0.2% of the sample. The starting material was CD4+ or CD8+ T cells sorted from blood, obtained in a trial of the OX40 agonist ivuxolimab. Receptor source: an adult with an advanced solid tumor such as melanoma, head and neck, liver or kidney cancer.

V usage is TRBV6-1 and J usage is TRBJ1-5; D is uncertain. This CDR3 comprises 14 residues. Germline CDR1 and CDR2: MNHNS and SASEGT. V lost 7 bases to trimming and J lost 2 bases, with 12 bases between them. The DNA of the CDR3 is TGTGCCAGCACGAGACCAGTGGGCAATCAGCCCCAGCATTTT. It codes for CASTRPVGNQPQHF.

CDR3 sequence: CASSQTGAVGYTF. The DNA for the CDR3 is TGTGCCAGCAGCCAGACAGGGGCGGTTGGCTACACCTTC. V is TRBV6-6 and J is TRBJ1-2; 8 nucleotides match TRBD1. The CDR3 spans 13 residues. In germline, CDR1 is MNHNY, CDR2 SVGAGI (reference sequence). Unmatched junction bases numbered 7, after V lost 6 bases and J lost 7 bases.

A few counts support this clone. The J gene is TRBJ1-2, the V gene TRBV19, with TRBD1 matching over 7 bases. After removal of 8 bases from V and 3 bases from J, the junction contained 12 bases not matched to a gene. CDR1 is LNHDA and CDR2 is SQIVND in the germline V gene (reference sequence). CDR3 length: 15 residues. CDR3 DNA sequence: TGTGCCAGTGGCACGACAGGGAGTTATCACTATGGCTACACCTTC. Translated: CASGTTGSYHYGYTF.

The chain employs TRBV11-3 and TRBJ2-1; no clear D. The CDR3 is 14 residues long. CDR1 SGHNT and CDR2 YENEEA come from the germline V gene. The V and J ends lost 1 base and 9 bases respectively, with 13 bases between them. CDR3 in amino acids: CASSLGQAWAEQFF. CDR3 nucleotide sequence: TGTGCCAGCAGCTTAGGTCAGGCTTGGGCTGAGCAGTTCTTC. The full variable domain, in which reference TRBV11-3 and TRBJ2-1 provide the parts outside the CDR3, is EAGVVQSPRYKIIEKKQPVAFWCNPISGHNTLYWYLQNLGQGPELLIRYENEEAVDDSQLPKDRFSAERLKGVDSTLKIQPAELGDSAVYLCASSLGQAWAEQFFGPGTRLTVL.

This clone is a singleton in its sample. This chain uses TRBV25-1 with TRBJ2-7, with a weak D call TRBD2 (5 bases). The CDR3 runs to 13 residues. With 6 bases removed from V and 4 bases from J, the gap between germline ends came to 13 bases. Looked up from germline, CDR1 is MGHDK and CDR2 is SYGVNS. The chain's CDR3 is CASRPSGFYEQYF. In DNA form, the CDR3 reads TGTGCCAGCAGACCGTCGGGGTTTTACGAGCAGTACTTC.

This chain connects TRBV13 to TRBJ1-4, with unresolved D. Looked up from germline, CDR1 is PRHDT and CDR2 is FYEKMQ (reference sequence). Trimming took off 5 bases at V and 11 bases at J, with 15 bases between the two ends. This CDR3 has 13 residues. The CDR3 spells CASSPRGFGKLFF. Here the CDR3 DNA reads TGTGCCAGCAGCCCCCGGGGTTTCGGGAAACTGTTTTTT.

The chain couples TRBV19 to TRBJ2-4; TRBD2 might be the D (6 bases). V lost 1 base to trimming and J lost 2 bases, with 12 bases between them. This CDR3 contains 16 residues. Germline CDR1 is LNHDA and CDR2 is SQIVND (reference sequence). CDR3 region: CASSIGTSPTKNIQYF. The DNA of the CDR3 is TGTGCCAGTAGTATAGGTACTAGCCCCACCAAAAACATTCAGTACTTC.

This chain connects TRBV10-1 to TRBJ2-1, with TRBD1 as a possible D gene (5 bases). This CDR3 contains 11 residues. Germline values: CDR1 WNHNN, CDR2 SYGVQD (reference sequence). Between the trimmed V and J ends, which lost 8 bases and 4 bases, there was a span of 6 bases. CDR3 residues: CASGAYNEQFF. CDR3 nucleotide sequence: TGCGCCAGCGGGGCATACAATGAGCAGTTCTTC.

The chain combines TRBV5-1 with TRBJ2-5; TRBD1 is a possible D gene (5 bases). Germline-derived CDR1 and CDR2 are SGHRS and YFSETQ. Trimming left V 4 bases short and J 5 bases short, with 15 bases between. The CDR3 is 14 amino acids. CDR3: CASSHSRGGETQYF. DNA of the CDR3: TGCGCCAGCAGCCACTCAAGGGGCGGTGAGACCCAGTACTTC.

The gene calls are TRBV21-1 and TRBJ1-1. TRBV21-1 is a listed pseudogene. The CDR3 has 14 residues. Here the CDR3 reads CASSRRGWKSEAFF. The CDR3 nucleotides read TGTGCCAGCAGCCGACGGGGTTGGAAGAGTGAAGCTTTCTTT.

This chain connects TRBV30 to TRBJ1-2; no reliable D call. Trimming took 5 bases from V and 4 from J, leaving 29 bases between them. The CDR3 consists of 18 residues. Germline CDR1 GTSNPN, CDR2 SVGIG (reference sequence). This CDR3 is CAWETFPYGLVRSYGYTF. In DNA, the CDR3 is TGTGCCTGGGAGACATTCCCCTATGGCCTGGTGAGATCCTATGGCTACACCTTC.

The CDR3 reads CASSRDLPSNQPQHF. The CDR3 region has the DNA TGTGCCAGTAGTCGGGACCTGCCCAGCAATCAGCCCCAGCATTTT. The chain joins TRBV19 to TRBJ1-5, with D possibly TRBD1 on 5 matching bases. Germline V gives CDR1 LNHDA, CDR2 SQIVND (reference sequence). Trimming took off 5 bases at V and 1 base at J, with 12 bases between the two ends. CDR3 length: 15 residues.